The entry below describes one T cell receptor (beta chain). Its specific antigen is unknown. No base qualities exist here, and no much larger clone lies one base off it. The data are from a study of T cell responses to AZD1222 COVID-19 vaccine (dated by TCRdb to 2020 to 2023). For context, the study as a whole: Because spike-specific TCR depth and breadth did not differ between the two schedules, AZD1222 recipients who got a second dose at roughly 4 weeks were pooled with those who got a second dose at roughly 12 weeks. TCR sequencing was performed for 230 to 250 trial participants, of whom 200 to 220 were given two doses of AZD1222 and roughly 25 were given two doses of MenACWY control vaccine. Enrollment into the trials was organized by age into subgroups of 18-55, 56-69 and 70-plus years, and those subgroups contained approximately 160, 26 and 62 TCR-sequenced participants, respectively. General findings and caveats noted by the study authors: Conclusions about previously exposed vaccinees were limited because only six AZD1222 recipients were SARS-CoV-2 seropositive at baseline. Because no day 14 peak-response samples were available, repertoires were characterized only after the peak T cell response. Reportedly, almost half of the unique spike-specific TCRs recognized epitopes lying outside the regions that are mutated in the B.1.351 and B.1.1.7 variants. Participants were mostly white British and included more females than males, and it was suggested by the authors that clonal diversity may have been underestimated. In the small 56-69-year group, the increase in depth fell short of significance, most likely because of low power. The whole spike protein was spanned by vaccine-associated CD4 TCRs, and dominant responses were seen in regions 160-218 and 743-854. A significant rise in spike-specific TCR breadth and depth was observed after two AZD1222 doses relative to day 0 and relative to MenACWY recipients.

In the paper's terms, the time point label means: baseline before first vaccination. Vaccinee samples were obtained from the UK trials COV001 and COV002, which included a single-blind randomized controlled phase 2/3 trial of AZD1222 (ChAdOx1 nCoV-19) in healthy adults. For TCRbeta chain sequencing, PBMC samples from trial participants were taken at day 0 and at day 28 after the second dose. The CDR3 regions of human TCRbeta chains were subjected to immunosequencing. As for how the authors treated the data: Repertoire TCRs were checked for matches against a reference library of SARS-CoV-2-specific TCRs that had been generated using the MIRA antigen-specificity platform. Breadth meant the fraction of unique TCRs that were SARS-CoV-2-associated, whereas depth meant the fraction of total T cells that were SARS-CoV-2-associated. Using the MIRA data, every spike-specific TCR was mapped to the spike region that the TCR reacted to and assigned to either a CD4 or a CD8 class. Log10-transformed breadth and depth values were compared by one-way ANOVA with Sidak's multiple comparisons tests. TCRdb stores this immuneACCESS table with in-frame sequences only. Part of the clones is absent; in the studies checked, under half of the shortfall reflects unresolved V genes, and no reason is known for the rest. V, J and clone size were drawn from that table, and D and trimming were deduced from the DNA. Recorded for this sample are about 120,000 clones; about 90% of them occurred a single time. Clones ranked in the top ten supply 5% to 6% of the sample.

Based on the germline V gene, the CDR1 and CDR2 sequences are SGHRS and YFSETQ. Between the V and J ends, shortened by 4 bases and 4 bases respectively, the junction contains 9 bases. From the cysteine through the phenylalanine, the CDR3 covers 13 amino acids. Only the CDR3 part of the read is kept: 39 bases, read in frame from the first base. This TCR came from an adult in good health. This chain joins TRBV5-1 to TRBJ1-5; TRBD1 could be the D gene, as 5 bases match. The sample consisted of peripheral blood, taken on day 0 of AZD1222 vaccination. The CDR3 protein is CASSVGENQPQHF. The nucleotides are TGCGCCAGCAGCGTGGGGGAAAATCAGCCCCAGCATTTT. The CDR3, completed at both ends by the reference TRBV5-1 and TRBJ1-5 genes, gives the full variable domain KAGVTQTPRYLIKTRGQQVTLSCSPISGHRSVSWYQQTPGQGLQFLFEYFSETQRNKGNFPGRFSGRQFSNSRSEMNVSTLELGDSALYLCASSVGENQPQHFGDGTRLSIL.